Each of the 13 T cell receptor beta chains below was sequenced from the same sample in a study of T cell changes during pregnancy in multiple sclerosis. Profiling relied on immunoSEQ multiplex PCR, and the TCRdb table lists in-frame clones only, not all of them. The sample contains around 50,000 clones, 92% of which appear only once. This material consisted of CD4+ T cells from peripheral blood mononuclear cells, taken after pregnancy. These receptors were taken from a female donor with multiple sclerosis, enrolled in a pregnancy study.

The V gene is TRBV15, the J gene TRBJ2-7; 8 bases line up with TRBD1. With 0 bases clipped from V and 2 bases from J, the junction kept 3 bases outside the gene matches. The germline V gene has CDR1 LNHNV and CDR2 YYDKDF (reference sequence). The CDR3 is 15 amino acids. CDR3 sequence (DNA): TGTGCCACCAGCAGAGAACAGGGGGTGACCTACGAGCAGTACTTC. Translating gives CATSREQGVTYEQYF. Together with reference TRBV15 and TRBJ2-7, the CDR3 gives the full variable domain: DAMVIQNPRYQVTQFGKPVTLSCSQTLNHNVMYWYQQKSSQAPKLLFHYYDKDFNNEADTPDNFQSRRPNTSFCFLDIRSPGLGDTAMYLCATSREQGVTYEQYFGPGTRLTVT.

The chain links TRBV6-5 to TRBJ1-5; D unclear. V was shortened by 6 bases and J by 0 bases, with 6 bases between the two germline ends. This CDR3 has 13 amino acids. Germline V gene lookup returns CDR1 MNHEY and CDR2 SVGAGI. CDR3 region: CASRRYSNQPQHF. The CDR3 nucleotides are TGTGCCAGCAGGCGGTATAGCAATCAGCCCCAGCATTTT.

This clone was counted only a few times. The CDR3 here is CASSRQGNSNQPQHF. CDR3 in DNA: TGTGCCAGCTCTAGACAGGGGAATAGCAATCAGCCCCAGCATTTT. This chain joins TRBV18 and TRBJ1-5, with 8 bases that match TRBD1. The CDR3 covers 15 residues. Germline CDR1 and CDR2: KGHSH and LQKENI. J gave up 0 bases and V 6 bases, and 4 bases lay outside the gene matches.

The genes are TRBV5-4 and TRBJ1-2; D perhaps matches TRBD1 (5 bases). Germline CDR1 and CDR2: SGHNT and YYREEE (reference sequence). V was clipped by 4 bases and J by 3 bases, with 10 bases between them. This CDR3 has 13 residues. The CDR3 DNA is TGTGCCAGCAGCCGGCCGGGGGACTATGGCTACACCTTC. Translating gives CASSRPGDYGYTF.

The chain couples TRBV19 to TRBJ1-5; D is undetermined. The CDR3 spans 14 residues. Germline lookup yields CDR1 LNHDA and CDR2 SQIVND (reference sequence). V shed 3 bases and J shed 5 bases, with 11 bases lying between them. In DNA form, the CDR3 reads TGTGCCAGTAGTATCGGTGCCCTAGATCAGCCCCAGCATTTT. This codes for CASSIGALDQPQHF.

This clone was counted a single time. This chain links TRBV9 with TRBJ1-2; 7 bases agree with TRBD1. After removal of 6 bases from V and 2 bases from J, the junction contained 7 bases not matched to a gene. The V gene's germline CDR1 is SGDLS and CDR2 YYNGEE. This CDR3 has 14 residues. The CDR3 DNA sequence: TGTGCCAGCACCCCCGGGACAGCAAACTATGGCTACACCTTC. This codes for CASTPGTANYGYTF. The full variable domain, its missing parts supplied by reference TRBV9 and TRBJ1-2, is DSGVTQTPKHLITATGQRVTLRCSPRSGDLSVYWYQQSLDQGLQFLIQYYNGEERAKGNILERFSAQQFPDLHSELNLSSLELGDSALYFCASTPGTANYGYTFGSGTRLTVV.

J is TRBJ1-2 and V is TRBV19, with unresolved D. The CDR3 has 15 residues. CDR1 is LNHDA, CDR2 SQIVND, per germline (reference sequence). The germline V and J ends were trimmed by 2 bases and 1 base, with 11 bases remaining between them. In nucleotides, the CDR3 is TGTGCCAGTAGTATACGGCAGGCAAGTAACTATGGCTACACCTTC. Translating it yields CASSIRQASNYGYTF. Drawing the rest from reference TRBV19 and TRBJ1-2, the complete variable domain is DGGITQSPKYLFRKEGQNVTLSCEQNLNHDAMYWYRQDPGQGLRLIYYSQIVNDFQKGDIAEGYSVSREKKESFPLTVTSAQKNPTAFYLCASSIRQASNYGYTFGSGTRLTVV.

The V and J genes are TRBV7-2 and TRBJ1-4; TRBD1 aligns across 7 bases. CDR3 length: 14 residues. V lost 7 bases and J lost 8; bases outside the gene matches: 10. The germline V gene encodes CDR1 SGHTA and CDR2 FQGNSA. The DNA for the CDR3 is TGTGCCAGCACCCTTCGGACAGGACCCGAAAAACTGTTTTTT. Amino acids: CASTLRTGPEKLFF.

The gene calls are TRBV5-1 and TRBJ2-2, with TRBD2 as a possible D gene (6 bases). V gave up 0 bases and J gave up 7 bases, with 10 bases separating them. This CDR3 spans 14 amino acids. Germline V gene data show CDR1 as SGHRS and CDR2 as YFSETQ. The DNA for the CDR3 is TGCGCCAGCAGCTTGGAACTAGCAGTCGGGGAGCTGTTTTTT. Its translation: CASSLELAVGELFF.

The chain recombines TRBV6-6 with TRBJ1-1; 7 positions agree with TRBD1. Germline V lookup: CDR1 MNHNY, CDR2 SVGAGI (reference sequence). With V trimmed by 2 bases and J by 0 bases, 6 bases remained unmatched. CDR3 length equals 16 residues. CDR3 bases: TGTGCCAGCAGTTACCCCCGGGACAGCATGAACACTGAAGCTTTCTTT. As protein: CASSYPRDSMNTEAFF.

The chain links TRBV6-1 to TRBJ1-3; D remains unclear. Trimming removed 6 bases at V and 4 bases at J, with 16 bases between. The germline V gene has CDR1 MNHNS and CDR2 SASEGT. This CDR3 comprises 15 residues. This CDR3 is CASSSGFSSGNTIYF. CDR3 bases: TGTGCCAGCAGCTCCGGGTTCTCATCGGGAAACACCATATATTTT.

The CDR3: CASSEGGYGYTF. For the CDR3, the DNA is TGTGCCAGCAGCGAGGGTGGCTATGGCTACACCTTC. V usage is TRBV5-6 and J usage is TRBJ1-2; no reliable D call. The germline V and J ends were trimmed by 4 bases and 4 bases, with 8 bases remaining between them. The V gene's germline CDR1 is SGHDT and CDR2 YYEEEE. The length of the CDR3 is 12 residues.

The rearrangement links TRBV7-2 to TRBJ2-2; a possible D gene is TRBD1 (5 bases). In germline, CDR1 is SGHTA, CDR2 FQGNSA. The CDR3 totals 14 residues. V lost 5 bases and J 1 base, leaving 8 bases between the germline ends. CDR3 protein: CASSLTGNTGELFF. The CDR3 DNA sequence: TGTGCCAGCAGCCTAACAGGGAACACCGGGGAGCTGTTTTTT. The full variable domain, its missing parts supplied by reference TRBV7-2 and TRBJ2-2, is GAGVSQSPSNKVTEKGKDVELRCDPISGHTALYWYRQSLGQGLEFLIYFQGNSAPDKSGLPSDRFSAERTGGSVSTLTIQRTQQEDSAVYLCASSLTGNTGELFFGEGSRLTVL.